A selection of T cell receptor beta chains follows, all from one sample in a study of T-cell reconstitution after alpha-beta-depleted transplantation in children. MiXCR was run by TCRdb on the PCR reads, yielding one entry per CDR3 protein. The data show about 72,000 distinct CDR3 sequences, around 6.6% seen once. The sample here was PBMCs from the stem cell graft donor, taken from the stem cell graft. These receptors all stem from a human donor who donated a stem cell graft to a child with acute lymphoblastic leukemia. Each CDR3 is given with its conserved first and last residue. The D gene is left open where the match is weak. Not all rows give a size; the values are once, few, many and, for expanded clones, a class.

v_call	clone_size	j_call	d_call	cdr3_aa	cdr3_nt
TRBV7-9	-	TRBJ1-4	-	CASSFHGAVEKLFF	TGTGCCAGCAGCTTTCACGGGGCGGTCGAAAAACTGTTTTTT
TRBV19	many	TRBJ2-3	TRBD1	CASSIVVDRESTDTQYF	TGTGCCAGTAGTATTGTCGTGGACAGGGAAAGCACAGATACGCAGTATTTT
TRBV9	-	TRBJ2-5	TRBD1	CASSPHRTGQETHYF	TGTGCCAGCAGCCCCCACCGGACAGGCCAAGAGACCCATTACTTC
TRBV6-5	many	TRBJ2-7	TRBD2	CASGRRTSGGATNYEQYF	TGTGCCAGCGGCCGGAGGACTAGCGGGGGGGCCACCAATTACGAGCAGTACTTC
TRBV6-6	many	TRBJ2-3	-	CASTPPGQASTDTQYF	TGTGCCAGCACACCCCCCGGGCAAGCTAGCACAGATACGCAGTATTTT
TRBV4-3	many	TRBJ2-5	TRBD1	CASSQEGQVLAETQYF	TGCGCCAGCAGCCAAGAGGGACAGGTTTTAGCGGAGACCCAGTACTTC
TRBV10-3	many	TRBJ2-7	TRBD1	CAIGTEGLGEQYF	TGTGCCATCGGGACAGAGGGTCTGGGCGAGCAGTACTTC
TRBV20-1	-	TRBJ1-1	-	CSARDPSTVNTEAFF	TGCAGTGCTAGAGATCCCTCGACAGTGAACACTGAAGCTTTCTTT
TRBV20-1	many	TRBJ2-7	-	CSARDLGGSSYEQYF	TGCAGTGCTAGAGATCTCGGGGGTAGCTCCTACGAGCAGTACTTC
TRBV6-5	many	TRBJ1-5	-	CASSHAGLSNQPQHF	TGTGCCAGCAGCCACGCGGGGCTTAGCAATCAGCCCCAGCATTTT
TRBV20-1	few	TRBJ1-2	-	CSAPGQGPIYGYTF	TGCAGTGCTCCAGGGCAGGGCCCAATCTATGGCTACACCTTC
TRBV6-2/TRBV6-3	many	TRBJ2-7	TRBD1	CASTWTGVYEQYF	TGTGCCAGCACCTGGACAGGGGTGTACGAGCAGTACTTC
TRBV9	many	TRBJ2-1	TRBD2	CASSVGTSGLYNEQFF	TGTGCCAGCAGTGTGGGGACTAGCGGGTTGTACAATGAGCAGTTCTTC
TRBV20-1	many	TRBJ2-5	-	CSASSRLSEETQYF	TGCAGTGCTAGTTCCCGGTTATCCGAGGAGACCCAGTACTTC
TRBV6-2/TRBV6-3	few	TRBJ2-7	-	CASAVTEYSYEQYF	TGTGCCAGCGCTGTCACGGAATATTCATACGAGCAGTACTTC
TRBV2	many	TRBJ1-6	-	CASSEDGDSPLHF	TGTGCCAGCAGTGAGGATGGAGATTCACCCCTCCACTTT
TRBV6-2/TRBV6-3	many	TRBJ2-7	TRBD1	CASLDRVEQYF	TGTGCCAGCCTTGACAGGGTCGAGCAGTACTTC
TRBV7-3	many	TRBJ2-3	-	CASSLAQLGSTDTQYF	TGTGCCAGCAGCTTAGCCCAGTTGGGAAGCACAGATACGCAGTATTTT
TRBV13	many	TRBJ1-6	-	CASSLWQVNSPLHF	TGTGCCAGCAGCTTATGGCAGGTGAATTCACCCCTCCACTTT
TRBV19	few	TRBJ1-5	-	CASRTDRPQGGGQPQHF	TGTGCCAGTAGAACCGACAGGCCCCAAGGAGGTGGTCAGCCCCAGCATTTT
TRBV19	many	TRBJ2-2	-	CASSIRTGTNTGELFF	TGTGCCAGTAGTATCCGAACCGGGACCAACACCGGGGAGCTGTTTTTT
TRBV27	many	TRBJ2-7	TRBD1	CASIGSGTGGSYEQYF	TGTGCCAGCATCGGGTCCGGGACAGGAGGCTCCTACGAGCAGTACTTC
TRBV11-2	few	TRBJ1-5	-	CASSCYQPQHF	TGTGCCAGCAGCTGTTATCAGCCCCAGCATTTT
TRBV7-2	many	TRBJ2-5	TRBD2	CASSASGTSEGTQYF	TGTGCCAGCAGCGCGTCCGGGACTAGCGAAGGGACCCAGTACTTC
TRBV4-2	few	TRBJ2-7	-	CASSPRERPYEQYF	TGTGCCAGCAGCCCCCGGGAGAGGCCTTACGAGCAGTACTTC
TRBV19	few	TRBJ1-4	-	CASRWTAGAEKLFF	TGTGCCAGTAGGTGGACAGCTGGGGCTGAAAAACTGTTTTTT
TRBV7-2	many	TRBJ1-6	-	CASSPSSAGKHNSPLHF	TGTGCCAGCAGCCCTAGTAGCGCGGGGAAACATAATTCACCCCTCCACTTT
TRBV28	many	TRBJ2-7	-	CASAWNGGSYEQYF	TGTGCCAGCGCCTGGAACGGAGGCTCCTACGAGCAGTACTTC
TRBV27	many	TRBJ2-1	-	CASSLQAVWGGEQFF	TGTGCCAGCAGTTTACAAGCGGTATGGGGCGGTGAGCAGTTCTTC
TRBV4-1	many	TRBJ1-1	-	CASSQYEGLNTEAFF	TGCGCCAGCAGCCAATATGAGGGTTTGAACACTGAAGCTTTCTTT
TRBV12-3/TRBV12-4	many	TRBJ1-2	-	CASSLAGSGIGYTF	TGTGCCAGCAGTTTAGCAGGGTCAGGGATCGGCTACACCTTC
TRBV12-3/TRBV12-4	-	TRBJ1-4	-	CASSLYQEKLFF	TGTGCCAGCAGTTTATACCAGGAAAAACTGTTTTTT
TRBV5-1	many	TRBJ2-5	TRBD1	CASSSGTDRRETQYF	TGCGCCAGCAGCTCCGGGACAGACCGGCGGGAGACCCAGTACTTC
TRBV27	many	TRBJ1-6	-	CASSSFQAWTNSPLHF	TGTGCCAGCAGTTCATTTCAGGCATGGACGAATTCACCCCTCCACTTT
TRBV12-3/TRBV12-4	many	TRBJ2-1	TRBD1	CASSPRTGRLSYNEQFF	TGTGCCAGCAGTCCCCGGACAGGGAGGCTATCCTACAATGAGCAGTTCTTC
TRBV7-2	few	TRBJ1-2	-	CASSQRQAHGYTF	TGTGCCAGCAGCCAGCGGCAGGCCCATGGCTACACCTTC
TRBV7-9	many	TRBJ2-7	-	CASSLSSRGAAYEQYF	TGTGCCAGCAGCTTATCCTCCAGGGGGGCCGCCTACGAGCAGTACTTC
TRBV5-1	many	TRBJ2-5	-	CASSSDTGPLGTQYF	TGCGCCAGCAGCTCCGACACAGGACCCCTTGGGACCCAGTACTTC
TRBV7-9	many	TRBJ1-4	-	CASRARVYEEKLFF	TGTGCCAGCAGGGCCAGGGTGTATGAAGAAAAACTGTTTTTT
TRBV7-3	many	TRBJ1-5	-	CASSLTGRANNQPQHF	TGTGCCAGCAGCTTAACAGGCAGGGCAAACAATCAGCCCCAGCATTTT
TRBV4-2	many	TRBJ2-7	TRBD2	CASSQASSGVTYEQYF	TGTGCCAGCAGCCAAGCTTCTAGCGGGGTGACCTACGAGCAGTACTTC
TRBV12-3/TRBV12-4	-	TRBJ2-7	-	CASSPTGAYYEQYF	TGTGCCAGCAGTCCGACAGGCGCCTACTACGAGCAGTACTTC
TRBV7-7	few	TRBJ2-2	-	CASSLLEGGNTGELFF	TGTGCTAGCAGCTTGCTTGAGGGGGGGAACACCGGGGAGCTGTTTTTT
TRBV20-1	many	TRBJ2-3	-	CSASGRERPDTQYF	TGCAGTGCTAGTGGAAGGGAGCGCCCAGATACGCAGTATTTT
TRBV4-1	many	TRBJ1-4	-	CASSPTRQNEKLFF	TGCGCCAGCAGCCCCACCCGACAGAATGAAAAACTGTTTTTT
TRBV10-3	many	TRBJ2-3	-	CAIRDSITDTQYF	TGTGCCATCAGAGACAGTATCACAGATACGCAGTATTTT
TRBV20-1	many	TRBJ1-1	-	CSARIRNTEAFF	TGCAGTGCTAGGATACGGAACACTGAAGCTTTCTTT
TRBV19	-	TRBJ1-1	-	CASSIDRLYTEAFF	TGTGCCAGTAGTATAGATCGGCTGTACACTGAAGCTTTCTTT
TRBV28	-	TRBJ1-1	-	CASSLLRGSEAFF	TGTGCCAGCAGTTTATTAAGGGGTTCTGAAGCTTTCTTT
TRBV4-2	few	TRBJ1-5	-	CASSQDLTAMAPQHF	TGTGCCAGCAGCCAAGATCTGACAGCTATGGCGCCCCAGCATTTT
TRBV20-1	many	TRBJ2-1	-	CSARSESREQFF	TGCAGTGCTAGATCAGAGAGCCGTGAGCAGTTCTTC
TRBV7-8	many	TRBJ1-2	-	CASSSPFGEVFGYTF	TGTGCCAGCAGCTCCCCCTTCGGGGAAGTATTTGGCTACACCTTC
TRBV15	many	TRBJ2-7	-	CATSRAGQKGYEQYF	TGTGCCACCAGCAGAGCCGGACAGAAAGGATACGAGCAGTACTTC
TRBV5-6	many	TRBJ1-5	-	CASSSVDAGSNQPQHF	TGTGCCAGCAGCTCGGTGGACGCGGGGAGCAATCAGCCCCAGCATTTT
TRBV6-5	many	TRBJ2-2	TRBD1	CASIQGAGTGELFF	TGTGCCAGCATACAGGGGGCGGGGACCGGGGAGCTGTTTTTT
TRBV11-1	many	TRBJ2-4	-	CASSRDLRDIQYF	TGTGCCAGCAGCCGGGACTTGAGGGACATTCAGTACTTC
TRBV7-9	few	TRBJ2-7	-	CASSLEARFYEQYF	TGTGCCAGCAGCTTAGAAGCAAGATTCTACGAGCAGTACTTC
TRBV12-3/TRBV12-4	many	TRBJ2-7	TRBD1	CASSPGTVGYYEQYF	TGTGCCAGCAGCCCCGGGACAGTAGGTTACTACGAGCAGTACTTC
TRBV10-3	many	TRBJ1-2	-	CAFSGGQGYTF	TGTGCCTTTTCGGGGGGGCAAGGCTACACCTTC
TRBV11-3	-	TRBJ2-7	-	CASSWDNTYEQYF	TGTGCCAGCAGCTGGGACAACACCTACGAGCAGTACTTC